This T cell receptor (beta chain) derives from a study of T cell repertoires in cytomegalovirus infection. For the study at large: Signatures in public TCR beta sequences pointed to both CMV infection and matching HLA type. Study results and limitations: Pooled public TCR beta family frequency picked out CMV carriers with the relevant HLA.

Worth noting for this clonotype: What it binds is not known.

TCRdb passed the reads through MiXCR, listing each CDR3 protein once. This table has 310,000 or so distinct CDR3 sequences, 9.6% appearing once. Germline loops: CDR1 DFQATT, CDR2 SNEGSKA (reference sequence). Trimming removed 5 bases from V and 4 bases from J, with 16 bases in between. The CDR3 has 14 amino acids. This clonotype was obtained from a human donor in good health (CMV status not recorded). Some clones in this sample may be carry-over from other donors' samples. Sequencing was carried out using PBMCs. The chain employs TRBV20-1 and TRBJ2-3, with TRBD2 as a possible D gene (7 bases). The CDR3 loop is CSAPGGGAPDTQYF. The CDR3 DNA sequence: TGCAGTGCTCCTGGGGGGGGGGCCCCAGATACGCAGTATTTT.